The 24 T cell receptor beta chains presented below share a single source sample, sequenced in a study of patients and donors after allogeneic stem cell transplantation. MiXCR, run by TCRdb on the RT-PCR reads, gives a single entry per CDR3 protein. The sample yields about 960,000 distinct CDR3 sequences, more than 15% seen once. Sequencing was performed on blood, either unsorted or a sorted T cell fraction (not recorded which). The receptors were gathered from a human donor who was either an allogeneic HSCT recipient or a stem cell or donor lymphocyte infusion donor (not recorded which). It is not recorded whose cells these are; they may come from a transplant donor.

CDR3 sequence reads: CASTSRGGTEAFF. The DNA for the CDR3 is TGTGCCAGCACCTCGCGGGGCGGGACTGAAGCTTTCTTT. The V and J genes are TRBV7-6 and TRBJ1-1; maybe TRBD1 (5 bases). There are 13 residues in the CDR3. With 7 bases removed from V and 5 bases from J, the gap between germline ends came to 14 bases. Looked up from germline, CDR1 is SGHVS and CDR2 is FNYEAQ.

This clonotype was counted only a few times. The gene calls are TRBV7-2 and TRBJ2-1; D may be TRBD2 (5 bases). CDR3 size: 14 residues. The germline V gene encodes CDR1 SGHTA and CDR2 FQGNSA. Between the trimmed V and J ends, which lost 2 bases and 5 bases, there was a span of 10 bases. The CDR3 nucleotides read TGTGCCAGCAGCTTAAACGGACTCAACAATGAGCAGTTCTTC. This codes for CASSLNGLNNEQFF. The full variable domain, in which reference TRBV7-2 and TRBJ2-1 provide the parts outside the CDR3, is GAGVSQSPSNKVTEKGKDVELRCDPISGHTALYWYRQSLGQGLEFLIYFQGNSAPDKSGLPSDRFSAERTGGSVSTLTIQRTQQEDSAVYLCASSLNGLNNEQFFGPGTRLTVL.

This clonotype was picked up a small number of times. V and J are TRBV24-1 and TRBJ1-1; D is perhaps TRBD1 (5 bases). Germline assignment: CDR1 KGHDR and CDR2 SFDVKD. The CDR3 is 13 residues long. V lost 7 bases to trimming and J lost 1 base, with 9 bases between them. This CDR3 reads CATRRGTNTEAFF. The CDR3 DNA sequence: TGTGCCACCAGACGGGGGACGAACACTGAAGCTTTCTTT.

This clonotype has more than one count but fewer than ten. The chain employs TRBV4-3 and TRBJ1-4, with no clear D. This CDR3 comprises 13 residues. Germline assignment: CDR1 LGHNA and CDR2 YSLEER. The V gene lost 9 bases and the J gene lost 4 bases, with 12 bases spanning the gap. The CDR3: CASRGVGNEKLFF. The DNA for the CDR3 is TGCGCCAGTCGAGGAGTAGGTAATGAAAAACTGTTTTTT.

The chain is built from TRBV29-1 and TRBJ1-2; TRBD1 agrees at 7 bases. The germline V gene has CDR1 SQVTM and CDR2 ANQGSEA. The CDR3 totals 16 residues. J gave up 5 bases and V 7 bases, and 19 bases lay outside the gene matches. CDR3 sequence (DNA): TGCAGCGCCATACCCGACAGGGAAGTGGTCGGTTATGGCTACACCTTC. Residues: CSAIPDREVVGYGYTF.

The chain couples TRBV4-1 to TRBJ1-5; 9 positions match TRBD1. The ends lost 1 base at V and 4 bases at J; junction bases unmatched: 11. Germline CDR1 is MGHRA and CDR2 is YSYEKL. This CDR3 is 18 amino acids long. Here the CDR3 reads CASSQGPGDRGGNQPQHF. The CDR3 nucleotides are TGCGCCAGCAGCCAAGGGCCGGGAGACAGGGGGGGGAATCAGCCCCAGCATTTT.

This clonotype was counted between two and nine times. The J gene is TRBJ1-4, the V gene TRBV3-1; perhaps TRBD1 as D (6 bases). CDR3 length: 13 amino acids. The germline V and J ends were trimmed by 7 bases and 8 bases, with 14 bases remaining between them. The V gene's germline CDR1 is LGHDT and CDR2 YNNKEL (reference sequence). The CDR3 DNA reads as TGTGCCAGCACCATCCAGGGGTTGGAAAAACTGTTTTTT. Translation: CASTIQGLEKLFF.

The rearrangement uses TRBV18 and TRBJ1-2; TRBD1 aligns across 8 bases. Germline trimming cut 3 bases from V and 3 bases from J; bases unmatched to any gene: 9. From germline, CDR1 is KGHSH and CDR2 LQKENI. The CDR3 sequence is 16 residues long. Here the CDR3 DNA reads TGTGCCAGCTCACCGATGGACAGGGTAGGGGACTATGGCTACACCTTC. Translating it yields CASSPMDRVGDYGYTF.

The gene calls are TRBV24-1 and TRBJ2-5; D may be TRBD1 or TRBD2 (5 bases each). The CDR3 has 12 residues. Germline-derived CDR1 and CDR2 are KGHDR and SFDVKD. Between the trimmed V and J ends, which lost 4 bases and 6 bases, there was a span of 8 bases. Here the CDR3 reads CATSEQGQTQYF. CDR3 DNA: TGTGCCACCAGTGAGCAGGGACAGACCCAGTACTTC.

This clonotype was detected only a few times. The rearrangement links TRBV27 to TRBJ2-1, with 7 bases identical to TRBD2. This CDR3 region has 16 residues. Germline CDR1 is MNHEY and CDR2 is SMNVEV (reference sequence). V lost 3 bases, J lost 3 bases, and 8 bases stayed unmatched. The CDR3 bases are TGTGCCAGCAGTTTTGTGGCTAGCGGAATCTACAATGAGCAGTTCTTC. Translating it yields CASSFVASGIYNEQFF.

This chain links TRBV19 with TRBJ1-1; D unresolved. There are 15 residues in the CDR3. V was clipped by 4 bases and J by 1 base, with 13 bases between them. Germline V gene lookup returns CDR1 LNHDA and CDR2 SQIVND (reference sequence). CDR3 residues: CASSSSSWWNTEAFF. CDR3 coding DNA: TGTGCCAGTAGTAGCAGTTCTTGGTGGAACACTGAAGCTTTCTTT. The variable domain in full, with the rest retrieved from reference TRBV19 and TRBJ1-1, is DGGITQSPKYLFRKEGQNVTLSCEQNLNHDAMYWYRQDPGQGLRLIYYSQIVNDFQKGDIAEGYSVSREKKESFPLTVTSAQKNPTAFYLCASSSSSWWNTEAFFGQGTRLTVV.

This clonotype has ten or more counts. The chain is built from TRBV12-3 or TRBV12-4 and TRBJ2-1, with 7 bases matching TRBD2. The CDR3 length is 15 residues. Losses at the gene ends were 6 bases for V and 0 bases for J; bases not matched to a gene: 5. DNA for the CDR3: TGTGCCAGCAGGGGGGGGAGTAGCTCCTACAATGAGCAGTTCTTC. It translates to CASRGGSSSYNEQFF.

This clonotype was found many times. The CDR3 here is CASRPSGGLVPQHF. Written as DNA, the CDR3 is TGTGCCAGCAGGCCCTCGGGCGGATTGGTCCCCCAGCATTTT. The chain uses TRBV12-3 or TRBV12-4 and TRBJ1-5; no reliable D call. The ends were cut back, 6 bases at V and 10 bases at J, with 19 bases in the middle. The CDR3 is 14 amino acids.

Ten or more counts support this clonotype. The genes are TRBV12-3 or TRBV12-4 and TRBJ2-7, with D unresolved. The CDR3 contains 14 residues. Between the trimmed V and J ends, which lost 6 bases and 0 bases, there was a span of 12 bases. The CDR3 region has the DNA TGTGCCAGCAGCCTGGCTCTCAACTCCTACGAGCAGTACTTC. It codes for CASSLALNSYEQYF.

The chain couples TRBV7-3 to TRBJ1-2; possibly TRBD1 for D (6 bases). The CDR3 has 14 residues. The V gene lost 5 bases and the J gene lost 8 bases, with 18 bases spanning the gap. CDR1 and CDR2 (germline): SGHTA, FQGTGA. The chain's CDR3 is CASSPSQGQGGYTF. CDR3 sequence (DNA): TGTGCCAGCAGCCCATCGCAGGGGCAAGGAGGCTACACCTTC. The full variable domain, rest sourced from reference TRBV7-3 and TRBJ1-2, is GAGVSQTPSNKVTEKGKYVELRCDPISGHTALYWYRQSLGQGPEFLIYFQGTGAADDSGLPNDRFFAVRPEGSVSTLKIQRTERGDSAVYLCASSPSQGQGGYTFGSGTRLTVV.

This clonotype has just a few counts. The V gene is TRBV29-1, the J gene TRBJ2-3; TRBD2 is a possible D gene (7 bases). The CDR3 sequence is 13 residues long. V dropped 7 bases and J dropped 0 bases, with 11 bases sitting between them. Germline values: CDR1 SQVTM, CDR2 ANQGSEA. CDR3 sequence: CSGGGYSTDTQYF. The CDR3 nucleotides read TGCAGCGGGGGGGGCTATAGCACAGATACGCAGTATTTT.

This sequence joins TRBV30 and TRBJ2-3, with 8 bases lining up with TRBD2. CDR1 GTSNPN and CDR2 SVGIG come from the germline V gene (reference sequence). The CDR3 contains 14 residues. J lost 8 bases, V lost 5 bases, and 12 bases had no gene match. CDR3 protein: CAWYPGTRAVTQYF. CDR3 nucleotide sequence: TGTGCCTGGTACCCCGGGACTAGGGCCGTTACGCAGTATTTT.

This clonotype was seen a few times. CDR3 sequence reads: CSVESSISYNEQFF. CDR3 in DNA: TGCAGCGTTGAGAGCAGTATTTCCTACAATGAGCAGTTCTTC. The chain joins TRBV29-1 to TRBJ2-1; D call uncertain. V was clipped by 3 bases and J by 1 base, with 10 bases between them. Germline CDR1 is SQVTM and CDR2 is ANQGSEA. The CDR3 extends over 14 amino acids.

This clonotype has at least ten counts. Here the CDR3 reads CASSSGLTYEQYF. CDR3 nucleotide sequence: TGTGCCAGCAGCTCGGGACTGACCTACGAGCAGTACTTC. V usage is TRBV27 and J usage is TRBJ2-7, with a possible D match to TRBD2 (6 bases). The germline V and J ends were trimmed by 6 bases and 2 bases, with 11 bases remaining between them. The CDR3 runs to 13 residues. CDR1 MNHEY and CDR2 SMNVEV come from the germline V gene (reference sequence).

The V gene is TRBV3-1, the J gene TRBJ2-5; no firm D call. Germline V gene lookup returns CDR1 LGHDT and CDR2 YNNKEL (reference sequence). With 2 bases removed from V and 1 base from J, the gap between germline ends came to 5 bases. The length of the CDR3 is 13 residues. In DNA form, the CDR3 reads TGTGCCAGCAGCCAAACCCTCCAAGAGACCCAGTACTTC. Residues: CASSQTLQETQYF.

V is TRBV5-6 and J is TRBJ1-1; the match to TRBD1 covers 8 bases. There are 15 residues in the CDR3. Trimming at V came to 3 bases and at J to 1 base, leaving 5 bases not matched to a gene. Looked up from germline, CDR1 is SGHDT and CDR2 is YYEEEE. The CDR3 DNA is TGTGCCAGCAGCTGGCGGACAGGGTGGAACACTGAAGCTTTCTTT. This gives the protein CASSWRTGWNTEAFF.

V gene TRBV5-1 combines with J gene TRBJ2-1, with D tentatively TRBD2 (7 bases). In germline, CDR1 is SGHRS, CDR2 YFSETQ. Trimming took off 4 bases at V and 2 bases at J, with 22 bases between the two ends. The CDR3 sequence is 18 residues long. CDR3 amino acids: CASSLTWGQRDPYNEQFF. The CDR3 region has the DNA TGCGCCAGCAGCCTAACCTGGGGGCAGCGGGATCCCTACAATGAGCAGTTCTTC.

The chain has TRBV12-3 or TRBV12-4 and TRBJ1-1, with 8 bases that match TRBD1. The trim removed 2 bases at V and 8 bases at J, leaving 4 bases unmatched. This CDR3 contains 13 residues. The CDR3 bases are TGTGCCAGCAGTTTACCCGACAGGGGAGAAGCTTTCTTT. This codes for CASSLPDRGEAFF.

V usage is TRBV10-3 and J usage is TRBJ1-1, with 7 bases fitting TRBD1. CDR3 size: 14 residues. J was trimmed by 1 base and V by 8 bases; bases with no gene match: 7. CDR1 is ENHRY, CDR2 SYGVKD, per germline. This CDR3 reads CAIGVQGQNTEAFF. Written as DNA, the CDR3 is TGTGCCATCGGGGTACAGGGGCAGAACACTGAAGCTTTCTTT.